This TCR beta chain originates from a study of PD-L1 blockade in urothelial cancer. For the study at large: Of prior chemotherapy regimens, patients had received between 0 and 3.

Spiking of synthetic TCR analog templates was performed in each PCR. Clones were read by immunoSEQ multiplex PCR, and TCRdb kept only the in-frame ones, dropping some. Found here are tens of thousands of clones, more than 85% of them singletons; the top ten hold 1.5% to 2%. Per-patient samples, pretreatment and on-treatment, numbered 1 to 8. V lost 0 bases, J lost 3 bases, and 10 bases lay in between. The V gene's germline CDR1 is SGHNT and CDR2 YYREEE (reference sequence). This CDR3 comprises 14 residues. The genes are TRBV5-4 and TRBJ2-7; D unresolved. The receptor comes from a man in his fifties or sixties with urothelial cancer. Here the sequenced sample was PBMCs, taken around atezolizumab (anti-PD-L1) treatment. The DNA for the CDR3 is TGTGCCAGCAGCTTGGCGGGTGCGGTCTACGAGCAGTACTTC. As protein: CASSLAGAVYEQYF.